The clone carrying this T cell receptor beta chain was observed a few times. Its matching antigen is unknown. Through a sample-barcoded 5' primer and a J-beta primer mix, a second PCR was run for about 6 to 11 cycles. One entry per CDR3 protein results from TCRdb running MiXCR on the 5' RACE reads. The table shows about 1.1 million distinct CDR3 sequences, with more than 30% occurring only once. This CDR3 region has 12 residues. V was trimmed by 8 bases and J by 11 bases, leaving 18 bases between them. Looked up from germline, CDR1 is MGHRA and CDR2 is YSYEKL. The data were taken from a study of blood T cells in healthy people across ages. Whole-study findings and limits: Donors of long life had a larger count of naive CD4+ cells and greater diversity than aged donors.

This clonotype was obtained from a young man in good health. The material sequenced was blood. J is TRBJ2-5 and V is TRBV4-1; a weak D match, TRBD2 (6 bases). CDR3 coding DNA: TGCGCCAGCTCCATTGCGGGGAATGAGCAGTACTTC. This codes for CASSIAGNEQYF.